This record covers a single TCR beta chain. RNA transcripts gave rise to amplified TCR beta CDR3 regions. The study used the HTBI primer set for a first-round RT-PCR of the TCR CDR3. TCRdb reanalysed the multiplex PCR reads using MiXCR and keeps one entry per CDR3 protein. Of about 360,000 distinct CDR3 sequences detected, 15% to 17% appear once; the ten largest clones hold 25% to 35%. This sample stems from a study of T cells in Graves' hyperthyroidism and ophthalmopathy. The germline CDR1 and CDR2 sequences are SEHNR and FQNEAQ (reference sequence). Trimming left V 2 bases short and J 8 bases short, with 16 bases between. The CDR3 sequence is 15 residues long.

This receptor was taken from a woman in her late teens or twenties with Graves' hyperthyroidism that later progressed to Graves' ophthalmopathy. The sample comprised blood. V usage is TRBV7-9 and J usage is TRBJ2-1; TRBD2 might be the D (7 bases). CDR3 loop: CASSLTGGREDEQFF. CDR3 nucleotides: TGTGCCAGCAGCTTAACGGGGGGCAGGGAGGATGAGCAGTTCTTC.